Sequencing of this T cell receptor beta chain was carried out in a study of sequential checkpoint blockade in melanoma. Remarks on this clone: At one of its ends the junction is not consistent with the germline gene, which may arise from a read error.

CDR1 MDHEN and CDR2 SYDVKM come from the germline V gene. CDR3 length: 17 amino acids. The treatment was: randomized to nivolumab then ipilimumab (arm A) or the reverse (arm B). The method was immunoSEQ multiplex PCR; TCRdb's version includes in-frame clones alone and lacks a portion of them. This repertoire shows roughly 16,000 clones, roughly 71% found once; its top ten account for 9.5% to 12%. Sequences were derived from CD8+ T cells sorted from blood (inferred from file names), sampled from a patient given nivolumab and ipilimumab in sequence. V gene TRBV28 combines with J gene TRBJ1-4; TRBD1 aligns across 7 bases. This clonotype was obtained from a human donor with melanoma. The CDR3 spells CASSSPSSDRANEKLFF. The CDR3 DNA sequence: TGTGCCAGCAGTTCGCCCTCCTCCGACAGGGCTAACGAAAAACTGTTTTTT.